These 22 T cell receptor beta chains came from one sample sequenced in a study of cytomegalovirus exposure and HLA in healthy donors. Primers included in the PCR were 60 Vbeta and 13 Jbeta primers. Clones were read by immunoSEQ multiplex PCR, and TCRdb kept only the in-frame ones, dropping some. Of about 62,000 clones listed, about 81% are singletons. Sequencing was performed on PBMCs. Source of these receptors: a woman under 40 in good health and CMV-seronegative.

The chain recombines TRBV27 with TRBJ2-1; a possible D gene is TRBD2 (6 bases). From germline, CDR1 is MNHEY and CDR2 SMNVEV (reference sequence). There are 14 residues in the CDR3. Trimming removed 4 bases from V and 3 bases from J, with 10 bases in between. The CDR3 DNA is TGTGCCAGCAGTTCAAGCGGGTACTACAATGAGCAGTTCTTC. It encodes CASSSSGYYNEQFF.

This sequence joins TRBV4-3 and TRBJ2-3, with 8 bases identical to TRBD2. This CDR3 is built from 17 residues. Looked up from germline, CDR1 is LGHNA and CDR2 is YSLEER. V lost 2 bases to trimming and J lost 11 bases; unmatched junction nucleotides: 18. CDR3 protein: CASSQNPGGSGTLVQYF. Written as DNA, the CDR3 is TGCGCCAGCAGCCAAAATCCCGGGGGTAGCGGGACCCTAGTGCAGTATTTT.

This clone came up once. Other DNA sequences within the sample encode an identical CDR3. V is TRBV19 and J is TRBJ1-2; the D is unclear. The CDR3 totals 14 residues. The V gene lost 8 bases and the J gene lost 8 bases, with 21 bases spanning the gap. Looked up from germline, CDR1 is LNHDA and CDR2 is SQIVND (reference sequence). DNA of the CDR3: TGTGCCAGTTGCAAAGAGAAGGCGGCCTACGGCTACACCTTC. Translated, it gives CASCKEKAAYGYTF.

The rearrangement joins TRBV9 to TRBJ1-5; 9 positions agree with TRBD1. Unmatched junction bases numbered 8, after V lost 4 bases and J lost 6 bases. This CDR3 contains 15 residues. CDR1 is SGDLS, CDR2 YYNGEE, per germline. Written as DNA, the CDR3 is TGTGCCAGCAGCCCGGGACAGGGCGCTGGTCAGCCCCAGCATTTT. Translated, it gives CASSPGQGAGQPQHF.

The gene calls are TRBV30 and TRBJ2-3; weak D call: TRBD1 (6 bases). Germline CDR1 and CDR2: GTSNPN and SVGIG (reference sequence). The germline V and J ends were trimmed by 0 bases and 7 bases, with 14 bases remaining between them. The CDR3 has 14 residues. Here the CDR3 DNA reads TGTGCCTGGAGTGTAACGGAGTGGGACAATACGCAGTATTTT. Translated: CAWSVTEWDNTQYF.

This chain connects TRBV9 to TRBJ1-3; D call uncertain. The CDR3 totals 15 residues. Trimming removed 3 bases at V and 2 bases at J, with 12 bases between. Germline values: CDR1 SGDLS, CDR2 YYNGEE. CDR3 bases: TGTGCCAGCAGCGCGGACTTTCATCCTGGAAACACCATATATTTT. The encoded protein is CASSADFHPGNTIYF. Full variable domain (outside the CDR3, taken from reference TRBV9 and TRBJ1-3): DSGVTQTPKHLITATGQRVTLRCSPRSGDLSVYWYQQSLDQGLQFLIQYYNGEERAKGNILERFSAQQFPDLHSELNLSSLELGDSALYFCASSADFHPGNTIYFGEGSWLTVV.

V and J are TRBV6-5 and TRBJ1-5; no clear D gene. Germline CDR1 MNHEY, CDR2 SVGAGI. V was cut by 0 bases and J by 6 bases, with 12 bases left in between. The CDR3 loop spans 15 amino acids. CDR3 in amino acids: CASSYSRRAGQPQHF. CDR3 coding DNA: TGTGCCAGCAGTTACTCGAGAAGGGCGGGTCAGCCCCAGCATTTT.

The chain employs TRBV7-9 and TRBJ1-2; D possibly corresponds to TRBD1 (6 bases). Germline V CDR1 and CDR2: SEHNR, FQNEAQ (reference sequence). Trimming left V 5 bases short and J 7 bases short, with 11 bases between. The CDR3 runs 12 residues. In DNA, the CDR3 is TGTGCCAGCAGCCCAACAGGGTGTGGCTACACCTTC. This translates into CASSPTGCGYTF.

The chain couples TRBV6-1 to TRBJ2-1; 7 positions match TRBD1. The V gene's germline CDR1 is MNHNS and CDR2 SASEGT. The CDR3 length is 16 residues. V trimming: 3 bases; J trimming: 6 bases; junction bases outside the gene matches: 11. CDR3 sequence reads: CASSERTGSVSNEQFF. The CDR3 nucleotides read TGTGCCAGCAGTGAGCGGACAGGTTCGGTCTCCAATGAGCAGTTCTTC.

The chain has TRBV7-9 and TRBJ2-5; D may be TRBD2 (5 bases). Germline V lookup: CDR1 SEHNR, CDR2 FQNEAQ (reference sequence). V lost 7 bases, J lost 5 bases, and 17 bases lay in between. The CDR3 consists of 14 residues. The CDR3 loop is CASNPLTGSETQYF. The CDR3, as DNA: TGTGCCAGCAACCCCTTGACGGGGTCGGAGACCCAGTACTTC. The whole variable domain, remainder taken from reference TRBV7-9 and TRBJ2-5, is DTGVSQNPRHKITKRGQNVTFRCDPISEHNRLYWYRQTLGQGPEFLTYFQNEAQLEKSRLLSDRFSAERPKGSFSTLEIQRTEQGDSAMYLCASNPLTGSETQYFGPGTRLLVL.

CDR3 coding DNA: TGTGCCAGCAGCAGAATACTAGCCAAAAACATTCAGTACTTC. This codes for CASSRILAKNIQYF. The chain links TRBV7-9 to TRBJ2-4, with D uncertain. Germline V gene data show CDR1 as SEHNR and CDR2 as FQNEAQ (reference sequence). This CDR3 is 14 amino acids long. Trimming cost V 5 bases and J 0 bases, with 8 bases left between them.

V gene TRBV7-8 combines with J gene TRBJ2-7; TRBD1 matches at 11 bases. CDR1 and CDR2 from the germline V gene are SGHVS and FQNEAQ. J was trimmed by 3 bases and V by 4 bases; bases with no gene match: 2. There are 14 residues in the CDR3. Here the CDR3 DNA reads TGTGCCAGCAGCTCCGGGACAGGGGGCTACGAGCAGTACGTC. It is translated as CASSSGTGGYEQYV.

J is TRBJ2-7 and V is TRBV28; 9 bases fit TRBD2. Trimming at V came to 1 base and at J to 0 bases, leaving 4 bases not matched to a gene. The CDR3 has 16 amino acids. Germline values: CDR1 MDHEN, CDR2 SYDVKM. CDR3 nucleotides: TGTGCCAGCAGTTTATTGAGTAGCGGGAGCTCCTACGAGCAGTACTTC. Translated: CASSLLSSGSSYEQYF.

This clone was found a few times. The V gene is TRBV27, the J gene TRBJ1-2; tentatively, D is TRBD1 (5 bases). The CDR3 is 13 amino acids. V lost 2 bases and J lost 6, with 10 bases in between. The V gene's germline CDR1 is MNHEY and CDR2 SMNVEV (reference sequence). CDR3 in DNA: TGTGCCAGCAGTTTAAACAGGTTTGATGGCTACACCTTC. Its translation: CASSLNRFDGYTF.

This clone was seen a few times. This same CDR3 is encoded by further DNA sequences in the sample. This chain uses TRBV18 with TRBJ1-1; maybe TRBD1 (5 bases). Germline V lookup: CDR1 KGHSH, CDR2 LQKENI. The CDR3 is 15 residues long. V shed 5 bases and J shed 6 bases, with 19 bases lying between them. The CDR3 nucleotides read TGTGCCAGCTCAGCCGACAATTATCAGGGTCCTGAAGCTTTCTTT. Translating it yields CASSADNYQGPEAFF. The complete variable domain, with remaining parts taken from reference TRBV18 and TRBJ1-1, reads NAGVMQNPRHLVRRRGQEARLRCSPMKGHSHVYWYRQLPEEGLKFMVYLQKENIIDESGMPKERFSAEFPKEGPSILRIQQVVRGDSAAYFCASSADNYQGPEAFFGQGTRLTVV.

CDR3 sequence: CASSTTTGGSGNTIYF. Written as DNA, the CDR3 is TGTGCCAGCTCAACGACGACAGGGGGCTCTGGAAACACCATATATTTT. The chain carries TRBV18 and TRBJ1-3; TRBD1 matches 9 bases. The CDR3 runs 16 residues. Germline CDR1 is KGHSH and CDR2 is LQKENI. Unmatched junction bases numbered 5, after V lost 5 bases and J lost 0 bases. Combining the CDR3 with reference TRBV18 and TRBJ1-3 gives the whole variable domain NAGVMQNPRHLVRRRGQEARLRCSPMKGHSHVYWYRQLPEEGLKFMVYLQKENIIDESGMPKERFSAEFPKEGPSILRIQQVVRGDSAAYFCASSTTTGGSGNTIYFGEGSWLTVV.

In this sample, this clone turned up a few times. V is TRBV19 and J is TRBJ1-5; TRBD1 is a possible D gene (5 bases). The CDR3 is 17 amino acids. Trimming took 4 bases from V and 0 from J, leaving 16 bases between them. Germline V gene lookup returns CDR1 LNHDA and CDR2 SQIVND (reference sequence). CDR3 sequence: CASSTARQSYSNQPQHF. Here the CDR3 DNA reads TGTGCCAGTAGTACCGCTAGACAGAGCTATAGCAATCAGCCCCAGCATTTT.

The chain couples TRBV27 to TRBJ1-2, with D hard to call. The germline V gene has CDR1 MNHEY and CDR2 SMNVEV (reference sequence). The V and J ends lost 7 bases and 8 bases respectively, with 17 bases between them. The CDR3 loop spans 13 amino acids. The CDR3 region has the DNA TGTGCCAGCAAGACGGGGAGGGTAAGCGGCTACACCTTC. Amino acid sequence: CASKTGRVSGYTF.

The chain carries TRBV28 and TRBJ2-1; D is undetermined. The CDR3 runs to 13 residues. Germline loops: CDR1 MDHEN, CDR2 SYDVKM. V was pared by 6 bases and J by 7 bases, with 13 bases between. The CDR3 loop is CASRTSKVNEQFF. CDR3 coding DNA: TGTGCCAGCAGAACCAGTAAAGTGAATGAGCAGTTCTTC.

This clone was seen a handful of times. The chain carries TRBV7-9 and TRBJ1-4; 7 nucleotides agree with TRBD1. V gave up 6 bases and J gave up 5 bases; unmatched junction bases: 9. In germline, CDR1 is SEHNR, CDR2 FQNEAQ (reference sequence). CDR3 length: 15 amino acids. The CDR3 coding sequence is TGTGCCAGCAGATTGCGACAGGGTATAAATGAAAAACTGTTTTTT. It codes for CASRLRQGINEKLFF.

V is TRBV5-1 and J is TRBJ1-1; the D gene is possibly TRBD1 (5 bases). The CDR3 contains 15 residues. V lost 2 bases and J 3 bases, leaving 14 bases between the germline ends. CDR1 and CDR2 from the germline V gene are SGHRS and YFSETQ. The CDR3 sequence is CASSFLVRVDTEAFF. The CDR3 coding sequence is TGCGCCAGCAGCTTCTTAGTCAGGGTGGACACTGAAGCTTTCTTT.

The chain employs TRBV7-2 and TRBJ2-5, with 13 positions matching TRBD2. Losses at the gene ends were 4 bases for V and 5 bases for J; bases not matched to a gene: 4. Germline-derived CDR1 and CDR2 are SGHTA and FQGNSA. CDR3 size: 15 residues. The CDR3 DNA reads as TGTGCCAGCAGCTCTGGACTAGCGGGGGTGGAGACCCAGTACTTC. Amino acids: CASSSGLAGVETQYF.